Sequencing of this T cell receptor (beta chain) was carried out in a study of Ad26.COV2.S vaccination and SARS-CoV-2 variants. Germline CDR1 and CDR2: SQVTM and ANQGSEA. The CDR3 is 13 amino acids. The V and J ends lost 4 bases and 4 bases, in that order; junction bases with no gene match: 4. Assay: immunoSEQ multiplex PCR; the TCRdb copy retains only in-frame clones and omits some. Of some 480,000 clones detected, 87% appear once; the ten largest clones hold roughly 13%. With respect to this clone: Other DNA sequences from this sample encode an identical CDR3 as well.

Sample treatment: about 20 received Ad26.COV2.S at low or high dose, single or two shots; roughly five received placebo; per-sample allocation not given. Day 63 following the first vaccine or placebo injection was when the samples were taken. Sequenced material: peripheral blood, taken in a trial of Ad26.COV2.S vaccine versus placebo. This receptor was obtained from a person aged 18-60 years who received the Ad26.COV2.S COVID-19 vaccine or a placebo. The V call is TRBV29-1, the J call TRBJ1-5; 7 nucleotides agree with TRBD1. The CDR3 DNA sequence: TGCAGCGTTGGACAGGGCAAAAATCAGCCCCAGCATTTT. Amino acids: CSVGQGKNQPQHF.